The 19 T cell receptor beta chains listed next were all sequenced from one sample in a study of CD8 T cells in ankylosing spondylitis. MiXCR was run by TCRdb on the 5' RACE reads, yielding one entry per CDR3 protein. The table lists about 320,000 distinct CDR3 sequences, around a tenth of them singletons. Sequencing was performed on blood, either unsorted or a sorted T cell fraction (not recorded which). The receptors derive from a female donor with ankylosing spondylitis or in good health (not recorded which).

This clonotype was seen repeatedly, ten times or more. The chain couples TRBV28 to TRBJ1-4; D unclear. Germline CDR1 and CDR2: MDHEN and SYDVKM. Trimming left V 5 bases short and J 7 bases short, with 14 bases between. The CDR3 length is 14 residues. The chain's CDR3 is CASSGGPRAEKLFF. CDR3 nucleotides: TGTGCCAGCAGTGGCGGACCGCGTGCTGAAAAACTGTTTTTT. The full variable domain, in which reference TRBV28 and TRBJ1-4 provide the parts outside the CDR3, is DVKVTQSSRYLVKRTGEKVFLECVQDMDHENMFWYRQDPGLGLRLIYFSYDVKMKEKGDIPEGYSVSREKKERFSLILESASTNQTSMYLCASSGGPRAEKLFFGSGTQLSVL.

This clonotype came up a few times. This chain uses TRBV27 with TRBJ2-6, with a tentative D call TRBD2 (6 bases). Trimming stripped 5 bases from V and 0 bases from J, with 20 bases between. CDR1 is MNHEY and CDR2 is SMNVEV in the germline V gene (reference sequence). The CDR3 totals 19 residues. CDR3 region: CASSPLGLADRSGANVLTF. In DNA, the CDR3 is TGTGCCAGCAGTCCCCTCGGTTTAGCGGACCGCTCTGGGGCCAACGTCCTGACTTTC.

In its sample, this clonotype was seen many times. The V call is TRBV27, the J call TRBJ1-6; no clear D gene. CDR3 length: 17 amino acids. Trimming pared 1 base from V and 0 bases from J, leaving 10 bases between. Germline V gene sequence: CDR1 MNHEY, CDR2 SMNVEV (reference sequence). As DNA, the CDR3 is TGTGCCAGCAGTTTATTGGACCCGAGCTCCTATAATTCACCCCTCCACTTT. As protein: CASSLLDPSSYNSPLHF.

This clonotype was seen a few times. An end of the junction differs from the germline gene, which may be a read error. This chain links TRBV7-7 with TRBJ2-7; 7 bases are shared with TRBD1. The CDR3 is 17 amino acids. CDR1 and CDR2 (germline): SSHAT, FNYEAQ (reference sequence). CDR3 region: CASSLEGQRGFVYEQYF. The CDR3 DNA reads TGTGCTAGCAGCTTAGAGGGACAGAGGGGGTTTGTATACGAGCAGTACTTC.

This clonotype was detected only a few times. The gene calls are TRBV27 and TRBJ1-2; D ambiguous. Germline V gene data show CDR1 as MNHEY and CDR2 as SMNVEV (reference sequence). V was clipped by 2 bases and J by 0 bases, with 13 bases between them. This CDR3 is 16 amino acids long. The CDR3 DNA is TGTGCCAGCAGTTTAAGAGACCCTATAACTAACTATGGCTACACCTTC. Translation gives CASSLRDPITNYGYTF.

The chain uses TRBV6-5 and TRBJ1-1; D is perhaps TRBD1 (6 bases). CDR1 is MNHEY and CDR2 is SVGAGI in the germline V gene. The V end lost 2 bases, the J end lost 4 bases, and 11 bases lay between the germline ends. The CDR3 runs 14 residues. The CDR3 reads CASSYGTLSTEAFF. The CDR3 region has the DNA TGTGCCAGCAGTTACGGGACACTGAGCACTGAAGCTTTCTTT.

This clonotype was recorded at least ten times. The genes are TRBV7-9 and TRBJ2-3; 11 bases line up with TRBD2. Germline lookup yields CDR1 SEHNR and CDR2 FQNEAQ (reference sequence). CDR3 size: 13 residues. V was clipped by 7 bases and J by 5 bases; unmatched bases: 2. In DNA form, the CDR3 reads TGTGCCAGCAAGGGACTAGCGGTAGATACGCAGTATTTT. It specifies CASKGLAVDTQYF.

This clonotype was picked up a small number of times. V usage is TRBV20-1 and J usage is TRBJ1-1; the D gene is possibly TRBD1 (6 bases). The CDR3 is made up of 13 amino acids. V lost 5 bases and J 2 bases, leaving 12 bases between the germline ends. Germline V lookup: CDR1 DFQATT, CDR2 SNEGSKA (reference sequence). The chain's CDR3 is CSAPRDINTEAFF. CDR3 sequence (DNA): TGCAGTGCTCCCCGGGACATTAACACTGAAGCTTTCTTT.

This clonotype was seen at least ten times. The V and J genes are TRBV20-1 and TRBJ1-2; tentatively, D is TRBD1 (6 bases). This CDR3 has 13 amino acids. Germline CDR1 reads DFQATT; CDR2 reads SNEGSKA (reference sequence). V was clipped by 6 bases and J by 0 bases, with 11 bases between them. CDR3 in amino acids: CSAPGTTNYGYTF. DNA of the CDR3: TGCAGTGCACCGGGGACAACTAACTATGGCTACACCTTC.

A remark on this clonotype: This may come from a read error, since a much larger clone is one base off. V usage is TRBV6-1 and J usage is TRBJ1-2; no definite D call. Germline V gene sequence: CDR1 MNHNS, CDR2 SASEGT. Trimming took off 6 bases at V and 6 bases at J, with 14 bases between the two ends. This CDR3 is 13 amino acids long. For the CDR3, the DNA is TGTGCCAGCAGGAACAAACAAACAAATGGCTACACCTTC. Translated: CASRNKQTNGYTF.

This clonotype was seen ten or more times. The CDR3 protein is CASATGTAYEQYF. DNA of the CDR3: TGTGCCAGCGCAACCGGGACAGCCTACGAGCAGTACTTC. V and J are TRBV12-3 or TRBV12-4 and TRBJ2-7, with TRBD1 identical over 7 bases. This CDR3 comprises 13 residues. Unmatched junction bases numbered 6, after V lost 8 bases and J lost 2 bases.

The rearrangement joins TRBV20-1 to TRBJ2-1; 7 nucleotides match TRBD2. This CDR3 spans 14 amino acids. CDR1 and CDR2 from the germline V gene are DFQATT and SNEGSKA (reference sequence). With 5 bases clipped from V and 4 bases from J, the junction kept 8 bases outside the gene matches. CDR3 sequence (DNA): TGCAGTGCTTCCCCAGCGGGACTTTACAATGAGCAGTTCTTC. As protein: CSASPAGLYNEQFF.

A remark on this clonotype: Given a much more abundant clone one base away, this may be a read error. The genes are TRBV5-1 and TRBJ2-3; 9 bases line up with TRBD2. Germline V gene sequence: CDR1 SGHRS, CDR2 YFSETQ. There are 17 residues in the CDR3. V lost 4 bases to trimming and J lost 2 bases; unmatched junction nucleotides: 11. CDR3 in amino acids: CASSPRPAGGNTDTQYF. CDR3 DNA: TGCGCCAGCAGCCCCAGACCAGCGGGGGGAAACACAGATACGCAGTATTTT.

This clonotype was counted many times. The chain couples TRBV20-1 to TRBJ1-6; 7 bases align to TRBD1. CDR3 length: 15 residues. Germline CDR1 and CDR2: DFQATT and SNEGSKA (reference sequence). The V segment lost 6 bases and the J segment 3 bases; nucleotides outside the gene matches: 8. CDR3 DNA sequence: TGCAGTGCGCCGACAGGGACTAACTATAATTCACCCCTCCACTTT. Translated: CSAPTGTNYNSPLHF.

This clonotype was seen repeatedly, ten times or more. The chain carries TRBV30 and TRBJ2-3; D remains unclear. V gave up 4 bases and J gave up 4 bases, with 9 bases separating them. Germline CDR1 and CDR2: GTSNPN and SVGIG (reference sequence). The CDR3 runs 12 residues. Here the CDR3 reads CAWTDRADTQYF. The CDR3 nucleotides are TGTGCCTGGACGGATAGGGCAGATACGCAGTATTTT.

This clonotype was recorded a few times. The chain carries TRBV15 and TRBJ1-1; the D is unclear. CDR1 is LNHNV and CDR2 is YYDKDF in the germline V gene (reference sequence). V was pared by 4 bases and J by 6 bases, with 18 bases between. The CDR3 is 15 residues long. The CDR3 protein is CATSTPDGVRPEAFF. The DNA for the CDR3 is TGTGCCACCAGCACCCCGGATGGGGTAAGGCCTGAAGCTTTCTTT.

This clonotype appeared many times. The chain joins TRBV5-8 to TRBJ1-2; tentatively, D is TRBD1 (5 bases). This CDR3 is 15 amino acids long. The V gene lost 2 bases and the J gene lost 8 bases, with 19 bases spanning the gap. Germline lookup yields CDR1 SGHTS and CDR2 YDEGEE. This CDR3 reads CASSFFPGALSGYTF. CDR3 in DNA: TGTGCCAGCAGCTTTTTCCCCGGGGCCCTCTCGGGCTACACCTTC.

Many counts were recorded for this clonotype. The J gene is TRBJ1-2, the V gene TRBV20-1, with 7 bases aligning to TRBD1. The junction had 5 bases not matched to a gene; V was cut back by 3 bases and J by 7 bases. The CDR3 length is 12 residues. Germline CDR1 DFQATT, CDR2 SNEGSKA (reference sequence). In nucleotides, the CDR3 is TGCAGTGCTAGTCCAGGGGGTAGTGGCTACACCTTC. The encoded protein is CSASPGGSGYTF.

Notes on this clonotype: This may arise from a read error, as a much more abundant clone is one base away. V and J are TRBV5-1 and TRBJ2-2; D remains unclear. This CDR3 has 17 residues. V was shortened by 4 bases and J by 1 base, with 17 bases between the two germline ends. Germline V gives CDR1 SGHRS, CDR2 YFSETQ. The CDR3 loop reads CASSKDSRTVNTGELFF. The CDR3 region has the DNA TGCGCCAGCAGCAAGGATTCCCGGACCGTGAACACCGGGGAGCTGTTTTTT.